These 20 T cell receptor beta chains share one sample of origin, sequenced in a study of blood T cell repertoires in COVID-19. Produced via immunoSEQ multiplex PCR; TCRdb's table is partial and in-frame only. Of 130,000 to 150,000 clones listed, around four fifths are singletons. Specimen: peripheral blood. These TCRs come from a human donor in a cohort sampled during active COVID-19.

This chain joins TRBV9 and TRBJ1-2, with 9 positions matching TRBD1. Per the germline V gene, CDR1 is SGDLS and CDR2 is YYNGEE. V gave up 0 bases and J gave up 6 bases; unmatched junction bases: 12. The CDR3 totals 17 residues. This chain's CDR3 is CASSVATGGSRQDGYTF. The CDR3 bases are TGTGCCAGCAGCGTAGCGACAGGGGGTAGTAGACAGGATGGCTACACCTTC.

The genes are TRBV3-1 (or the pseudogene TRBV3-2) and TRBJ2-2; D possibly corresponds to TRBD2 (6 bases). V lost 3 bases, J lost 5 bases, and 22 bases lay in between. Per germline, CDR1 LGHDT and CDR2 YNNKEL (reference sequence). The CDR3 is 18 residues long. The CDR3 here is CASSHHGGSAFGTGELFF. The CDR3 DNA is TGTGCCAGCAGCCATCACGGAGGGTCTGCTTTTGGTACCGGGGAGCTGTTTTTT.

This clone was seen a few times. V and J are TRBV28 and TRBJ2-2, with 8 bases fitting TRBD1. After removal of 5 bases from V and 1 base from J, the junction contained 15 bases not matched to a gene. CDR3 length: 19 residues. Germline V CDR1 and CDR2: MDHEN, SYDVKM. The CDR3, as DNA: TGTGCCAGCAGTCTCTCGGACAGGGCTCTCTCTAAGAACACCGGGGAGCTGTTTTTT. Translated, it gives CASSLSDRALSKNTGELFF.

The chain links TRBV5-6 to TRBJ1-2, with D perhaps matching TRBD1 (5 bases). CDR3 length equals 13 residues. Germline CDR1 is SGHDT and CDR2 is YYEEEE. V was clipped by 3 bases and J by 4 bases, with 10 bases between them. Here the CDR3 reads CASSSDRIYGYTF. The DNA for the CDR3 is TGTGCCAGCAGCTCCGACAGAATCTATGGCTACACCTTC.

As to this clone: Within the sample, other DNA sequences also encode this same CDR3. The chain recombines TRBV4-3 with TRBJ1-1; D gene unclear. The V and J ends lost 1 base and 0 bases respectively, with 6 bases between them. CDR1 and CDR2 (germline): LGHNA, YSLEER. This CDR3 has 14 amino acids. The CDR3 region is CASSQGRVNTEAFF. The CDR3 nucleotides are TGCGCCAGCAGCCAAGGTCGAGTGAACACTGAAGCTTTCTTT.

The gene calls are TRBV18 and TRBJ1-2; TRBD1 matches 9 bases. V trimming: 0 bases; J trimming: 4 bases; junction bases outside the gene matches: 3. CDR1 KGHSH and CDR2 LQKENI come from the germline V gene. This CDR3 is 15 amino acids long. The CDR3 loop is CASSPPGQGPYGYTF. For the CDR3, the DNA is TGTGCCAGCTCACCACCGGGACAGGGACCCTATGGCTACACCTTC.

The rearrangement links TRBV19 to TRBJ1-3; D ambiguous. The ends were cut back, 5 bases at V and 0 bases at J, with 8 bases in the middle. Germline CDR1 LNHDA, CDR2 SQIVND (reference sequence). There are 14 residues in the CDR3. The CDR3: CASSGGSSGNTIYF. CDR3 nucleotide sequence: TGTGCCAGTAGTGGCGGGAGCTCTGGAAACACCATATATTTT.

The chain recombines TRBV6-2 or TRBV6-3 with TRBJ1-5; D is unresolved. V shed 6 bases and J shed 3 bases, with 12 bases lying between them. The CDR3 contains 14 residues. The V gene's germline CDR1 is MNHEY and CDR2 SVGEGT. The CDR3 region is CASSHGSFNQPQHF. The CDR3 bases are TGTGCCAGCAGCCACGGGAGTTTCAATCAGCCCCAGCATTTT.

The gene calls are TRBV6-2 or TRBV6-3 and TRBJ2-1; 9 bases are shared with TRBD2. This CDR3 comprises 16 residues. Unmatched junction bases numbered 4, after V lost 2 bases and J lost 2 bases. Germline assignment: CDR1 MNHEY and CDR2 SVGEGT. CDR3 region: CASSYPLAGTYNEQFF. The CDR3 DNA follows: TGTGCCAGCAGTTACCCGCTAGCGGGGACCTACAATGAGCAGTTCTTC.

The chain has TRBV19 and TRBJ1-1; perhaps TRBD1 as D (6 bases). CDR1 is LNHDA, CDR2 SQIVND, per germline (reference sequence). CDR3 length: 14 amino acids. The V end was cut by 5 bases, the J end by 4 bases, with 14 bases between. The CDR3 DNA reads as TGTGCCAGTAGTCGGGGGGGGGCTGGCACTGAAGCTTTCTTT. Amino acid sequence: CASSRGGAGTEAFF.

This rearrangement joins TRBV7-2 to TRBJ1-2; TRBD1 agrees at 9 bases. The CDR3 length is 14 residues. Germline lookup yields CDR1 SGHTA and CDR2 FQGNSA. After removal of 7 bases from V and 2 bases from J, the junction contained 5 bases not matched to a gene. The CDR3 reads CASTGQGRNYGYTF. CDR3 in DNA: TGTGCCAGCACCGGACAGGGGCGAAACTATGGCTACACCTTC. Using reference TRBV7-2 and TRBJ1-2 for the parts outside the CDR3, the full variable domain is GAGVSQSPSNKVTEKGKDVELRCDPISGHTALYWYRQSLGQGLEFLIYFQGNSAPDKSGLPSDRFSAERTGGSVSTLTIQRTQQEDSAVYLCASTGQGRNYGYTFGSGTRLTVV.

The J gene is TRBJ1-2, the V gene TRBV3-1 (or the pseudogene TRBV3-2); D not resolved. Germline assignment: CDR1 LGHDT and CDR2 YNNKEL (reference sequence). The V end was cut by 4 bases, the J end by 6 bases, with 15 bases between. The CDR3 length is 14 residues. The CDR3 sequence is CASSPLPFKDGYTF. CDR3 in DNA: TGTGCCAGCAGCCCCCTACCCTTCAAAGATGGCTACACCTTC.

The chain recombines TRBV5-8 with TRBJ2-7; 7 nucleotides align to TRBD2. With 5 bases clipped from V and 0 bases from J, the junction kept 5 bases outside the gene matches. This CDR3 region has 14 residues. Germline V gene sequence: CDR1 SGHTS, CDR2 YDEGEE. The CDR3 DNA sequence: TGTGCCAGCAGTCGTAGCGGGCCCTCCTACGAGCAGTACTTC. Protein product: CASSRSGPSYEQYF.

The rearrangement uses TRBV5-1 and TRBJ1-6; D call uncertain. V was shortened by 4 bases and J by 11 bases, with 13 bases between the two germline ends. CDR1 and CDR2 (germline): SGHRS, YFSETQ. The CDR3 extends over 13 amino acids. In DNA, the CDR3 is TGCGCCAGCAGCCCCAACGGGGATCCACCCCTCCACTTT. The encoded protein is CASSPNGDPPLHF.

V gene TRBV29-1 combines with J gene TRBJ2-1, with D uncertain. V lost 4 bases and J 4 bases, leaving 11 bases between the germline ends. Germline lookup yields CDR1 SQVTM and CDR2 ANQGSEA. This CDR3 comprises 13 residues. DNA for the CDR3: TGCAGCGTTGTGTCCGTGTATTACAATGAGCAGTTCTTC. Its translation: CSVVSVYYNEQFF.

The chain employs TRBV5-4 and TRBJ1-1, with D maybe TRBD1 (6 bases). Germline V gene sequence: CDR1 SGHNT, CDR2 YYREEE (reference sequence). V was shortened by 0 bases and J by 3 bases, with 6 bases between the two germline ends. The CDR3 sequence is 13 residues long. The CDR3 nucleotides are TGTGCCAGCAGCTTGGACAGGGACACTGAAGCTTTCTTT. Amino acids: CASSLDRDTEAFF.

The rearrangement joins TRBV7-9 to TRBJ1-1; D gene uncertain. The CDR3 is 13 residues long. From germline, CDR1 is SEHNR and CDR2 FQNEAQ (reference sequence). V gave up 2 bases and J gave up 5 bases, with 9 bases separating them. The DNA of the CDR3 is TGTGCCAGCAGCTTACTAACCGGGACTGAAGCTTTCTTT. Its translation is CASSLLTGTEAFF.

V and J are TRBV9 and TRBJ2-3, with D perhaps TRBD2 (7 bases). Trimming shortened V by 1 base and J by 5 bases, and 17 bases separated the two germline ends. CDR1 and CDR2 from the germline V gene are SGDLS and YYNGEE. The CDR3 contains 16 residues. The CDR3 sequence: CASSVWGGGARDTQYF. CDR3 DNA: TGTGCCAGCAGCGTATGGGGGGGCGGGGCCCGAGATACGCAGTATTTT. The variable domain in full, with the rest retrieved from reference TRBV9 and TRBJ2-3, is DSGVTQTPKHLITATGQRVTLRCSPRSGDLSVYWYQQSLDQGLQFLIQYYNGEERAKGNILERFSAQQFPDLHSELNLSSLELGDSALYFCASSVWGGGARDTQYFGPGTRLTVL.

The chain links TRBV18 to TRBJ2-4; D perhaps matches TRBD1 (6 bases). The germline gives CDR1 KGHSH, CDR2 LQKENI. The CDR3 loop spans 15 amino acids. The V end was cut by 4 bases, the J end by 7 bases, with 17 bases between. This CDR3 reads CASSQYRETGNIQYF. The CDR3 DNA reads as TGTGCCAGCTCACAATACAGGGAAACGGGGAACATTCAGTACTTC.

The chain is built from TRBV7-2 and TRBJ1-6, with 8 positions matching TRBD1. CDR1 is SGHTA and CDR2 is FQGNSA in the germline V gene. CDR3 size: 16 residues. V dropped 5 bases and J dropped 8; count of bases not matched to a gene: 11. The CDR3 protein is CASSKQTGGWDSPLHF. The CDR3 region has the DNA TGTGCCAGCAGCAAACAAACAGGGGGGTGGGATTCACCCCTCCACTTT.